This T cell receptor beta chain was sequenced during a study of blood T cells in healthy people across ages. The CDR3 consists of 17 residues. Germline V gene sequence: CDR1 DFQATT, CDR2 SNEGSKA (reference sequence). The V gene lost 0 bases and the J gene lost 4 bases, with 21 bases spanning the gap. It was with a sample-barcoded 5' primer and a J-beta primer mix that a second PCR of about 6 to 12 cycles was run. TCRdb processed the 5' RACE reads anew with MiXCR; each CDR3 protein has one entry. The table shows hundreds of thousands of distinct CDR3 sequences, with 49% occurring only once. The specimen sequenced was blood. This chain connects TRBV20-1 to TRBJ1-1; D might be TRBD1 (6 bases). This clonotype was sampled from a woman aged 60-70 years in good health. The CDR3 sequence is CSARDIRGGARGTEAFF. Written as DNA, the CDR3 is TGCAGTGCTAGAGATATAAGGGGGGGGGCTCGGGGCACTGAAGCTTTCTTT.